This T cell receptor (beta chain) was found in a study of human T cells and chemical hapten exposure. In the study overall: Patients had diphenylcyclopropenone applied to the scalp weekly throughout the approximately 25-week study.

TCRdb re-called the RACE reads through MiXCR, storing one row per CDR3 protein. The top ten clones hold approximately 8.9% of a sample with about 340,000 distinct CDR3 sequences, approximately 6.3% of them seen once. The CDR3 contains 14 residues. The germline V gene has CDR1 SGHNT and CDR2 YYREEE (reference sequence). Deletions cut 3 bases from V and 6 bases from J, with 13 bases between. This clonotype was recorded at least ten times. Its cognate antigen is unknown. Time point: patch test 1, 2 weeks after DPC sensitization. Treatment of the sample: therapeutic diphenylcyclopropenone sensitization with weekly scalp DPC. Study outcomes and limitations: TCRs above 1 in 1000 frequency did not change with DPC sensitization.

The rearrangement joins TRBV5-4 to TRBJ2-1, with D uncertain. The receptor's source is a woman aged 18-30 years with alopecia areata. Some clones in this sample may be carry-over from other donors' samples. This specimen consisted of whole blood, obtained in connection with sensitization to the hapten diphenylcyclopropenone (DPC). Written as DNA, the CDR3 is TGTGCCAGCAGCTATAAGGCGGAGAGCAATGAGCAGTTCTTC. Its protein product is CASSYKAESNEQFF.